One and the same sample provided the 20 T cell receptor beta chains below, sequenced in a study of blood T cell dynamics during melanoma immunotherapy (dated by TCRdb to 2018 to 2020). Library generation was performed with the immunoSEQ multiplex PCR assay. Held by TCRdb, this immuneACCESS table contains in-frame sequences only and omits some clones. Under half of the omission traces to an unresolved V gene where checked; the cause of the rest is unknown. The sample data list some 15,000 clones, and roughly nine tenths of these were observed just once. The ten biggest clones cover about 1.8% of the sample. The sample's time point label is to be understood as: pre-treatment baseline. This sample comprised blood, obtained from a patient treated with checkpoint blockade. Receptor source: a human donor with melanoma.

The chain carries TRBV6-1 and TRBJ2-7; no firm D call. The CDR3 is 15 residues long. The V and J ends lost 3 bases and 4 bases respectively, with 16 bases between them. In germline, CDR1 is MNHNS, CDR2 SASEGT. The CDR3 DNA reads as TGTGCCAGCAGTGAGGTACCCCCCTTTCTATACGAGCAGTACTTC. It specifies CASSEVPPFLYEQYF.

V usage is TRBV14 and J usage is TRBJ1-2, with D hard to call. V was clipped by 4 bases and J by 3 bases, with 9 bases between them. Per the germline V gene, CDR1 is SGHDN and CDR2 is FVKESK. The CDR3 totals 13 residues. The CDR3 coding sequence is TGTGCCAGCAGCCCCCGTTTGGACTATGGCTACACCTTC. Encoded protein: CASSPRLDYGYTF.

CDR3 region: CASSQMGQGGNQPQHF. CDR3 nucleotide sequence: TGCGCCAGCAGCCAGATGGGACAGGGGGGCAATCAGCCCCAGCATTTT. The V gene is TRBV4-1, the J gene TRBJ1-5; TRBD1 matches 11 bases. The CDR3 has 16 residues. Per germline, CDR1 MGHRA and CDR2 YSYEKL. Germline trimming cut 3 bases from V and 2 bases from J; bases unmatched to any gene: 3.

This chain uses TRBV20-1 with TRBJ2-1; no firm D call. V was clipped by 3 bases and J by 10 bases, with 10 bases between them. Germline V CDR1 and CDR2: DFQATT, SNEGSKA (reference sequence). This CDR3 region has 11 residues. CDR3 bases: TGCAGTGCTAGCGGAGCTAAAGAGCAGTTCTTC. This sequence encodes CSASGAKEQFF.

The genes are TRBV6-5 and TRBJ1-3; possible D gene TRBD1, 6 bases. The CDR3 is made up of 16 amino acids. The germline V gene has CDR1 MNHEY and CDR2 SVGAGI. V gave up 4 bases and J gave up 5 bases, with 18 bases separating them. CDR3 DNA: TGTGCCAGCAGTTCGTTGTCGACAGGCAGAAGAAACACCATATATTTT. Its translation: CASSSLSTGRRNTIYF.

This clone was counted once. The chain has TRBV5-1 and TRBJ1-2; the D gene is possibly TRBD1 (6 bases). The CDR3 is made up of 13 amino acids. The V end was cut by 5 bases, the J end by 1 base, with 9 bases between. Germline V gene lookup returns CDR1 SGHRS and CDR2 YFSETQ. The CDR3 coding sequence is TGCGCCAGCAGGACAGGTGGTAACTATGGCTACACCTTC. This gives the protein CASRTGGNYGYTF.

The rearrangement uses TRBV19 and TRBJ2-4; D could derive from TRBD1 or TRBD2 (6 bases each). The germline V gene encodes CDR1 LNHDA and CDR2 SQIVND (reference sequence). CDR3 length equals 15 residues. V was cut by 5 bases and J by 6 bases, with 17 bases left in between. The CDR3 loop is CASSAIEGGRNIQYF. DNA of the CDR3: TGTGCCAGTAGTGCGATAGAGGGGGGTAGAAACATTCAGTACTTC.

CDR3 in amino acids: CASSVGGGANEQFF. In DNA, the CDR3 is TGTGCCAGCAGCGTAGGCGGGGGGGCCAATGAGCAGTTCTTC. The chain links TRBV9 to TRBJ2-1; 9 bases fit TRBD2. Germline assignment: CDR1 SGDLS and CDR2 YYNGEE. This CDR3 region has 14 residues. The V and J ends lost 0 bases and 6 bases, in that order; junction bases with no gene match: 1.

The V and J genes are TRBV7-2 and TRBJ1-5; TRBD1 might be the D (6 bases). This CDR3 comprises 17 residues. Trimming stripped 5 bases from V and 2 bases from J, with 19 bases between. Germline-derived CDR1 and CDR2 are SGHTA and FQGNSA. CDR3 loop: CASSAGGGFAGNQPQHF. The DNA of the CDR3 is TGTGCCAGCAGCGCCGGGGGCGGCTTTGCTGGCAATCAGCCCCAGCATTTT.

The gene calls are TRBV2 and TRBJ1-1; TRBD1 might be the D (6 bases). The CDR3 consists of 14 residues. The V end was cut by 6 bases, the J end by 6 bases, with 17 bases between. CDR1 SNHLY and CDR2 FYNNEI come from the germline V gene. Here the CDR3 DNA reads TGTGCCAGCAGGGGTTGGACAGCCAAACCTGAAGCTTTCTTT. Amino acid sequence: CASRGWTAKPEAFF.

The chain employs TRBV18 and TRBJ2-1; no clear D gene. Trimming removed 5 bases at V and 5 bases at J, with 16 bases between. CDR1 is KGHSH and CDR2 is LQKENI in the germline V gene. The CDR3 covers 15 residues. CDR3 DNA sequence: TGTGCCAGCTCATCGTCGGTGGGTTCGAACAATGAGCAGTTCTTC. Amino acids: CASSSSVGSNNEQFF.

In nucleotides, the CDR3 is TGTGCCAGCAGCTTGGCCGGGACTAGCAGGTACCAAGAGACCCAGTACTTC. Protein: CASSLAGTSRYQETQYF. The J gene is TRBJ2-5, the V gene TRBV5-4, with TRBD2 matching over 9 bases. The trim removed 0 bases at V and 0 bases at J, leaving 6 bases unmatched. CDR1 and CDR2 (germline): SGHNT, YYREEE (reference sequence). The CDR3 spans 17 residues.

V is TRBV7-8 and J is TRBJ1-2; D is possibly TRBD1 (5 bases). V was clipped by 8 bases and J by 12 bases, with 22 bases between them. CDR3 length equals 13 residues. Germline CDR1 and CDR2: SGHVS and FQNEAQ. The chain's CDR3 is CASDLAAEGFHTF. CDR3 bases: TGTGCCAGCGATCTAGCGGCCGAGGGGTTCCACACCTTC.

The chain combines TRBV27 with TRBJ2-7; D is ambiguous. Per germline, CDR1 MNHEY and CDR2 SMNVEV (reference sequence). The CDR3 has 13 residues. Trimming stripped 6 bases from V and 0 bases from J, with 9 bases between. The CDR3: CASRPDDSYEQYF. The CDR3 DNA reads as TGTGCCAGCAGACCGGACGACTCCTACGAGCAGTACTTC.

This chain connects TRBV14 to TRBJ1-6; 8 bases match TRBD1. There are 17 residues in the CDR3. Germline V gene lookup returns CDR1 SGHDN and CDR2 FVKESK. The V gene end was trimmed by 1 base and the J gene end by 4 bases; junction bases not matched to a gene: 6. The CDR3 loop is CASSQAYGTGYNSPLHF. The CDR3 nucleotides read TGTGCCAGCAGCCAAGCGTACGGGACAGGTTATAATTCACCCCTCCACTTT.

The J gene is TRBJ2-1, the V gene TRBV5-1; 13 nucleotides line up with TRBD2. The germline gives CDR1 SGHRS, CDR2 YFSETQ. CDR3 size: 18 residues. Unmatched junction bases numbered 8, after V lost 4 bases and J lost 1 base. The CDR3 sequence: CASSGTSGRAQSYNEQFF. In DNA, the CDR3 is TGCGCCAGCAGCGGTACTAGCGGGAGGGCCCAATCCTACAATGAGCAGTTCTTC.

This clone is a singleton in its sample. The chain combines TRBV30 with TRBJ2-7; D is unclear. The CDR3 loop spans 12 amino acids. The germline V and J ends were trimmed by 1 base and 1 base, with 5 bases remaining between them. The germline V gene encodes CDR1 GTSNPN and CDR2 SVGIG (reference sequence). As DNA, the CDR3 is TGTGCCTGGAGTGCATGGTCCTACGAGCAGTACTTC. It translates to CAWSAWSYEQYF.

This clone was detected once. The chain combines TRBV6-5 with TRBJ2-2, with 8 bases lining up with TRBD2. The CDR3 is 16 amino acids. CDR1 and CDR2 (germline): MNHEY, SVGAGI. The V and J ends lost 3 bases and 7 bases, in that order; junction bases with no gene match: 10. CDR3 sequence reads: CASSYPSGGPVGELFF. The CDR3 region has the DNA TGTGCCAGCAGTTATCCGTCGGGGGGGCCGGTCGGGGAGCTGTTTTTT.

The genes are TRBV25-1 and TRBJ1-1; D is unresolved. The germline gives CDR1 MGHDK, CDR2 SYGVNS. V lost 2 bases and J lost 4, with 14 bases in between. This CDR3 is 15 amino acids long. CDR3 sequence: CASSEAPAVGTEAFF. The DNA for the CDR3 is TGTGCCAGCAGTGAAGCCCCAGCGGTGGGCACTGAAGCTTTCTTT. Full variable domain (outside the CDR3, taken from reference TRBV25-1 and TRBJ1-1): EADIYQTPRYLVIGTGKKITLECSQTMGHDKMYWYQQDPGMELHLIHYSYGVNSTEKGDLSSESTVSRIRTEHFPLTLESARPSHTSQYLCASSEAPAVGTEAFFGQGTRLTVV.

The chain carries TRBV5-5 and TRBJ1-4; D unclear. The CDR3 extends over 14 amino acids. CDR1 and CDR2 (germline): SGHKS, YYEKEE (reference sequence). With 4 bases removed from V and 3 bases from J, the gap between germline ends came to 10 bases. The CDR3 loop is CASSRPPANEKLFF. The CDR3 DNA reads as TGTGCCAGCAGCCGGCCCCCGGCTAATGAAAAACTGTTTTTT.